These 2 T cell receptor beta chains were sequenced from one sample in a study of regulatory T cells in long-lasting Graves disease (dated by TCRdb to about 2021). The time point label on this specimen signifies: newly diagnosed GD, antithyroid drugs for less than 3 months. RNA was extracted from PBMCs in TRIzol for both TCR sequencing and RNA sequencing. Libraries came from multiplex PCR. TCRdb shows the sequencer as Illumina HiSeq 4000. TCR beta libraries were built with iRepertoire HTBI primers and Arm-PCR amplification of CDR3 regions. Starting from the raw public reads, TCRdb applied fastp trimming at Q25, assembled clones with MiXCR and retained in-frame beta chains. Rows merge per CDR3 protein into single entries with the most common DNA and genes. The sample data list hundreds of thousands of distinct CDR3 sequences, and 16% of these were observed just once. The leading ten clones occupy 30% of the sample.

This same sample was also taken into another study, of T cells in Graves' hyperthyroidism and ophthalmopathy.

Sequencing used peripheral blood mononuclear cells (PBMCs), obtained at new diagnosis, from a patient treated with antithyroid drugs. Source of these receptors: a man aged 40-49 years with Graves disease. Donor details come from another sample of the same person, matched by shared clones.

This clonotype was found many times. This chain links TRBV11-2 with TRBJ2-3; D is unclear. Germline CDR1 SGHAT, CDR2 FQNNGV. The V end was cut by 2 bases, the J end by 6 bases, with 12 bases between. The CDR3 loop spans 14 amino acids. CDR3 region: CASSLQEESDTQYF. The CDR3 DNA reads TGTGCCAGCAGCTTACAGGAAGAGTCTGATACGCAGTATTTT.

In its sample, this clonotype was seen many times. The chain uses TRBV12-5 and TRBJ1-1; D is unclear. Trimming removed 2 bases at V and 0 bases at J, with 7 bases between. Germline V gene data show CDR1 as LGHNT and CDR2 as FRNRAP. The CDR3 sequence is 14 residues long. In nucleotides, the CDR3 is TGTGCTAGTGGTTTGTACTCCTTGAACACTGAAGCTTTCTTT. Its protein product is CASGLYSLNTEAFF.